Below, one TCR beta chain is given with its context. The antigen is undetermined. Here immunoSEQ multiplex PCR was the method, and the copy in TCRdb shows in-frame clones only, minus some. This table has over 20,000 clones, 85% appearing once. The sample belongs to a study of PD-1 blockade in classical Hodgkin lymphoma. This sample's time point: cycle 4 day 1 (C4D1), after six to seven weeks of nivolumab. Each patient's relapse followed autologous stem cell transplantation, and brentuximab vedotin exposure varied. Germline CDR1 and CDR2: MNHEY and SVGAGI. The CDR3 is 13 amino acids. The germline V and J ends were trimmed by 4 bases and 5 bases, with 11 bases remaining between them. General study points: The authors have not defined what causes the repertoire differences, possibly disease activity or prior therapy. A significant rise in TCR diversity by C4D1 was seen for CD4+ but not CD8+ cells. Those achieving complete response showed baseline diversity like newly diagnosed patients. Excluded were patients who started nivolumab under 1 year after ASCT, a group that had lower diversity.

V gene TRBV6-5 combines with J gene TRBJ1-2; TRBD1 is a possible D gene (5 bases). Sequences were derived from peripheral blood mononuclear cells (PBMCs), sampled before the fourth cycle of nivolumab. This receptor was identified in a human donor with classical Hodgkin lymphoma. The CDR3, as DNA: TGTGCCAGCAGTTCCGGGACGGTTTATGGCTACACCTTC. It is translated as CASSSGTVYGYTF.